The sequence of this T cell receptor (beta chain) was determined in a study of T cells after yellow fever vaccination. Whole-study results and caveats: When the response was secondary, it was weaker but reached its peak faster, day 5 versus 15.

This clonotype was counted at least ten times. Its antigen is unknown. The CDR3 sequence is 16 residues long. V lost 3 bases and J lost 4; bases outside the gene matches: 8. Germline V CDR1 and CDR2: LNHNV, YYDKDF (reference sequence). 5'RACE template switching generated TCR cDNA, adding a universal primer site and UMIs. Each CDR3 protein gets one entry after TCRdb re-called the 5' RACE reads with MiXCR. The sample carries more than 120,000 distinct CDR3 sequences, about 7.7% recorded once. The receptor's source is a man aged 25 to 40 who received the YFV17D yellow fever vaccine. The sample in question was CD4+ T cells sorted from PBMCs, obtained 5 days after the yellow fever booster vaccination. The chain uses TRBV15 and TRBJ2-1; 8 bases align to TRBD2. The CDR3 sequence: CATSRGGTSGYNEQFF. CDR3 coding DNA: TGTGCCACCAGCAGGGGAGGAACTAGCGGTTACAATGAGCAGTTCTTC. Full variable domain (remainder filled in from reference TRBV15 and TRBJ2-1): DAMVIQNPRYQVTQFGKPVTLSCSQTLNHNVMYWYQQKSSQAPKLLFHYYDKDFNNEADTPDNFQSRRPNTSFCFLDIRSPGLGDTAMYLCATSRGGTSGYNEQFFGPGTRLTVL.